The subject of this entry is one TCR beta chain. These data are taken from a study of patients and donors after allogeneic stem cell transplantation. Trimming cost V 5 bases and J 6 bases; bases outside gene matches: 3. The CDR3 has 12 amino acids. Germline V lookup: CDR1 SNHLY, CDR2 FYNNEI. TCRdb analysed the RT-PCR reads with MiXCR anew, one entry per CDR3 protein. The data show over 350,000 distinct CDR3 sequences, with approximately 16% seen just once and 7.2% held by the top ten. This chain uses TRBV2 with TRBJ2-5, with 7 bases lining up with TRBD1. Sequencing was performed on blood, either unsorted or a sorted T cell fraction (not recorded which). The sequence was obtained from a human donor who was either an allogeneic HSCT recipient or a stem cell or donor lymphocyte infusion donor (not recorded which). It is not recorded whose cells these are; they may come from a transplant donor. CDR3 nucleotides: TGTGCCAGCAGTCCGACAGGGAAGACCCAGTACTTC. Translated: CASSPTGKTQYF.